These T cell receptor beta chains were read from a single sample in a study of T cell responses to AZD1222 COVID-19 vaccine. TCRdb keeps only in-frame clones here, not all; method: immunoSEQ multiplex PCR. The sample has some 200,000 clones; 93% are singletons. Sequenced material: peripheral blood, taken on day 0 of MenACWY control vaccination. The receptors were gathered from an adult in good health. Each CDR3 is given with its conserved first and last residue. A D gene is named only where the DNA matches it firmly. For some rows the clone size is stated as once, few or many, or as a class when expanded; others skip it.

cdr3_nt: TGTGCCAGCTCACCAGCCCCGGAAGGAACTGAAGCTTTCTTT
cdr3_aa: CASSPAPEGTEAFF
v_call: TRBV18
j_call: TRBJ1-1
clone_size: NA
d_call: NA

cdr3_nt: TGTGCCAGCAGGGACCTCGGCGTTGGCTATGGCTACACCTTC
cdr3_aa: CASRDLGVGYGYTF
v_call: TRBV27
j_call: TRBJ1-2
clone_size: NA
d_call: NA

cdr3_nt: TGTGCCAGCAGCCAAAAAGGGTATAGCAATCAGCCCCAGCATTTT
cdr3_aa: CASSQKGYSNQPQHF
v_call: TRBV4-2
j_call: TRBJ1-5
clone_size: NA
d_call: NA

cdr3_nt: TGCAGCGCGATGGACAGTTTGAATCAGCCCCAGCATTTT
cdr3_aa: CSAMDSLNQPQHF
v_call: TRBV29-1
j_call: TRBJ1-5
clone_size: NA
d_call: NA

cdr3_nt: TGCGCCAGCAGTACCACCGGGGAGCTGTTTTTT
cdr3_aa: CASSTTGELFF
v_call: TRBV23-1
j_call: TRBJ2-2
clone_size: NA
d_call: NA

cdr3_nt: TGTGCCACCAGTGATTTGAAGCAGGGGGTTGAAAAACTGTTTTTT
cdr3_aa: CATSDLKQGVEKLFF
v_call: TRBV24-1
j_call: TRBJ1-4
clone_size: NA
d_call: TRBD1

cdr3_nt: TGCGCCAGCAGCCCGGGACTAGCGAGTACCTACGAGCAGTACTTC
cdr3_aa: CASSPGLASTYEQYF
v_call: TRBV5-1
j_call: TRBJ2-7
clone_size: NA
d_call: TRBD2

cdr3_nt: TGTGCCAGCAGCCAAGATCAGTTGAGGGGGCTCTACGAGCAGTACTTC
cdr3_aa: CASSQDQLRGLYEQYF
v_call: TRBV14
j_call: TRBJ2-7
clone_size: NA
d_call: TRBD1

cdr3_nt: TGTGCCAGCAGCTTGGGGGAAAATCAGCCCCAGCATTTT
cdr3_aa: CASSLGENQPQHF
v_call: TRBV5-4
j_call: TRBJ1-5
clone_size: once
d_call: NA

cdr3_nt: TGCGCCAGCAGCCACTTACAGGGAAATGGAAACACCATATATTTT
cdr3_aa: CASSHLQGNGNTIYF
v_call: TRBV4-1
j_call: TRBJ1-3
clone_size: NA
d_call: NA

cdr3_nt: TGTGCCAGTAGTGCCGGGACAGGAGGGTATGGCTACACCTTC
cdr3_aa: CASSAGTGGYGYTF
v_call: TRBV19
j_call: TRBJ1-2
clone_size: NA
d_call: TRBD1

cdr3_nt: TGTGCCAGCAGTTACTCGAACAGGGGATTAGGAGGCTACACCTTC
cdr3_aa: CASSYSNRGLGGYTF
v_call: TRBV6-5
j_call: TRBJ1-2
clone_size: once
d_call: TRBD1

cdr3_nt: TGTGCCAGCAGGGACAGGGGACGCGGGGAGCTGTTTTTT
cdr3_aa: CASRDRGRGELFF
v_call: TRBV6-5
j_call: TRBJ2-2
clone_size: NA
d_call: TRBD1

cdr3_nt: TGTGCCAGCAGCCAAAATTCCGGGACAGGGGTCCTTTTTCCCTACGAGCAGTACTTC
cdr3_aa: CASSQNSGTGVLFPYEQYF
v_call: TRBV7-8
j_call: TRBJ2-7
clone_size: NA
d_call: TRBD1

cdr3_nt: TGCGCCAGCAGCCAAGTGACCCCCGGACTTGCCAGCTCTGGAAACACCATATATTTT
cdr3_aa: CASSQVTPGLASSGNTIYF
v_call: TRBV4-1
j_call: TRBJ1-3
clone_size: NA
d_call: NA

cdr3_nt: TGTGCCAGCAGTTTGTCAGATTTAAGGAGCAATCAGCCCCAGCATTTT
cdr3_aa: CASSLSDLRSNQPQHF
v_call: TRBV28
j_call: TRBJ1-5
clone_size: NA
d_call: NA

cdr3_nt: TGTGCCAGCAGCCCCCCTTTCTGTCAGGGGGGCACTGAAGCTTTCTTT
cdr3_aa: CASSPPFCQGGTEAFF
v_call: TRBV11-3
j_call: TRBJ1-1
clone_size: once
d_call: TRBD1

cdr3_nt: TGTGCCAGCTCACCAGCTGCAGGGGTCCTTGAGCAGTTCTTC
cdr3_aa: CASSPAAGVLEQFF
v_call: TRBV18
j_call: TRBJ2-1
clone_size: NA
d_call: NA

cdr3_nt: TGTGCCAGCAGCGCCCGGGACAGGGCCCACTATGGCTACACCTTC
cdr3_aa: CASSARDRAHYGYTF
v_call: TRBV7-2
j_call: TRBJ1-2
clone_size: NA
d_call: TRBD1

cdr3_nt: TGTGCCAGTAGTGGTGTAAACCCAGGAAACTCTGGGGCCAACGTCCTGACTTTC
cdr3_aa: CASSGVNPGNSGANVLTF
v_call: TRBV19
j_call: TRBJ2-6
clone_size: NA
d_call: NA

cdr3_nt: TGTGCCACCAGCAGTTTCACCGGGACAGTTAATGAAAAACTGTTTTTT
cdr3_aa: CATSSFTGTVNEKLFF
v_call: TRBV15
j_call: TRBJ1-4
clone_size: NA
d_call: TRBD1

cdr3_nt: TGTGCCTGGAGTTGGACTTCGGTCGCTTTCTTT
cdr3_aa: CAWSWTSVAFF
v_call: TRBV30
j_call: TRBJ1-1
clone_size: NA
d_call: NA

cdr3_nt: TGCGCCAGCAGTGAGACTAGCGGATTCACAGATACGCAGTATTTT
cdr3_aa: CASSETSGFTDTQYF
v_call: TRBV10-2
j_call: TRBJ2-3
clone_size: NA
d_call: TRBD2

cdr3_nt: TGCGCCAGCAGTTTAAGCTCCCGGGACACTGAAGCTTTCTTT
cdr3_aa: CASSLSSRDTEAFF
v_call: TRBV5-1
j_call: TRBJ1-1
clone_size: once
d_call: NA

cdr3_nt: TGTGCCAGCAGGGTTTGGGGGGCAGATACGCAGTATTTT
cdr3_aa: CASRVWGADTQYF
v_call: TRBV27
j_call: TRBJ2-3
clone_size: NA
d_call: NA

cdr3_nt: TGTGCCAGCAGCGGAGGTTGGGACACCGGGGAGCTGTTTTTT
cdr3_aa: CASSGGWDTGELFF
v_call: TRBV9
j_call: TRBJ2-2
clone_size: once
d_call: NA

cdr3_nt: TGTGCCAGCAGCCAAGACAGGGGTGCCTATGGCTACACCTTC
cdr3_aa: CASSQDRGAYGYTF
v_call: TRBV3-1/TRBV3-2
j_call: TRBJ1-2
clone_size: NA
d_call: NA

cdr3_nt: TGTGCCAGCAGTCCGACGGCCTTAAGAGAATATAATTCACCCCTCCACTTT
cdr3_aa: CASSPTALREYNSPLHF
v_call: TRBV6-2/TRBV6-3
j_call: TRBJ1-6
clone_size: once
d_call: NA

cdr3_nt: TGTGCCATCAGTACCCTCTACGAGCAGTACTTC
cdr3_aa: CAISTLYEQYF
v_call: TRBV10-3
j_call: TRBJ2-7
clone_size: NA
d_call: NA

cdr3_nt: TGTGCCAGCAGCCAAGGGGTGCGGAACGAGCAGTACTTC
cdr3_aa: CASSQGVRNEQYF
v_call: TRBV3-1/TRBV3-2
j_call: TRBJ2-7
clone_size: NA
d_call: NA

cdr3_nt: TGTGCCAGCAGCTTAAGGGAGATACAAGCTTTCTTT
cdr3_aa: CASSLREIQAFF
v_call: TRBV5-8
j_call: TRBJ1-1
clone_size: NA
d_call: NA

cdr3_nt: TGTGCCAGCAGGGGCAGGACAGACCCCGGAAACACCATATATTTT
cdr3_aa: CASRGRTDPGNTIYF
v_call: TRBV2
j_call: TRBJ1-3
clone_size: once
d_call: NA

cdr3_nt: TGTGCCAGCAGCTCTCCTGGGACAGGGGGCGGACAGCCCCAGCATTTT
cdr3_aa: CASSSPGTGGGQPQHF
v_call: TRBV7-8
j_call: TRBJ1-5
clone_size: few
d_call: TRBD1

cdr3_nt: TGTGCCAGCAGCTTACTCAGTGGAGACACAGATACGCAGTATTTT
cdr3_aa: CASSLLSGDTDTQYF
v_call: TRBV11-1
j_call: TRBJ2-3
clone_size: NA
d_call: NA

cdr3_nt: TGCGCCAGCAGCCACGGGACGCCCGATGCAACGGGATATGGCTACACCTTC
cdr3_aa: CASSHGTPDATGYGYTF
v_call: TRBV5-1
j_call: TRBJ1-2
clone_size: NA
d_call: NA

cdr3_nt: TGCGCCAGCAGCCCGGGCCAGGGACAAGAGACCCAGTACTTC
cdr3_aa: CASSPGQGQETQYF
v_call: TRBV5-1
j_call: TRBJ2-5
clone_size: NA
d_call: NA

cdr3_nt: TGTGCCAGTAGTACCCCCCCGATAGCGGGGATCTCCTACAATGAGCAGTTCTTC
cdr3_aa: CASSTPPIAGISYNEQFF
v_call: TRBV19
j_call: TRBJ2-1
clone_size: NA
d_call: TRBD2

cdr3_nt: TGTGCCAGTAACTCCGGGTCCTCGTCTGGCTACACCTTC
cdr3_aa: CASNSGSSSGYTF
v_call: TRBV19
j_call: TRBJ1-2
clone_size: NA
d_call: NA

cdr3_nt: TGTGCCGCGGGCCGGGGGGTCACCGGGGAGCTGTTTTTT
cdr3_aa: CAAGRGVTGELFF
v_call: TRBV28
j_call: TRBJ2-2
clone_size: NA
d_call: TRBD2

cdr3_nt: TGTGCCAGCAGGGGCTGGGGTGACAACTATGGCTACACCTTC
cdr3_aa: CASRGWGDNYGYTF
v_call: TRBV27
j_call: TRBJ1-2
clone_size: NA
d_call: NA

cdr3_nt: TGTGCCAGCAGTGTGAGGGGGATCTCTGGAAACACCATATATTTT
cdr3_aa: CASSVRGISGNTIYF
v_call: TRBV25-1
j_call: TRBJ1-3
clone_size: NA
d_call: NA

cdr3_nt: TGTGCCTGGAGGAATAGAATGAATAATTCACCCCTCCACTTT
cdr3_aa: CAWRNRMNNSPLHF
v_call: TRBV30
j_call: TRBJ1-6
clone_size: NA
d_call: NA

cdr3_nt: TGTGCCAGCTCACAACGACAGGGTGGTGAAGCTTTCTTT
cdr3_aa: CASSQRQGGEAFF
v_call: TRBV18
j_call: TRBJ1-1
clone_size: NA
d_call: TRBD1

cdr3_nt: TGTGCCAGTAGTCCGCGGGACAGAATGAACACTGAAGCTTTCTTT
cdr3_aa: CASSPRDRMNTEAFF
v_call: TRBV19
j_call: TRBJ1-1
clone_size: NA
d_call: TRBD1

cdr3_nt: TGTGCCAGCAGTGAACGCAGGGGAAGGACCGGGGAGCTGTTTTTT
cdr3_aa: CASSERRGRTGELFF
v_call: TRBV6-1
j_call: TRBJ2-2
clone_size: NA
d_call: NA

cdr3_nt: TGTGCCAGCAGCGTAGGGGACAGGGCCCCTGGCGGGGCTGAAGCTTTCTTT
cdr3_aa: CASSVGDRAPGGAEAFF
v_call: TRBV9
j_call: TRBJ1-1
clone_size: NA
d_call: TRBD1

cdr3_nt: TGTGCCAGCAGCCTGGGGGATAATTCGCAGTACTTC
cdr3_aa: CASSLGDNSQYF
v_call: TRBV5-6
j_call: TRBJ2-7
clone_size: NA
d_call: NA

cdr3_nt: TGTGCCAGCAGTATAATGGCGGGTGGGGCTTCGACCTTC
cdr3_aa: CASSIMAGGASTF
v_call: TRBV28
j_call: TRBJ1-2
clone_size: NA
d_call: NA

cdr3_nt: TGTGCCAGCAGGCGGAGGGGAAGTTCAACCGGGGAGCTGTTTTTT
cdr3_aa: CASRRRGSSTGELFF
v_call: TRBV2
j_call: TRBJ2-2
clone_size: NA
d_call: NA

cdr3_nt: TGCGCCAGCAGCTTGAGTCCTAGCGGGAGTTCGAACACCGGGGAGCTGTTTTTT
cdr3_aa: CASSLSPSGSSNTGELFF
v_call: TRBV5-1
j_call: TRBJ2-2
clone_size: NA
d_call: TRBD2

cdr3_nt: TGTGCCAGCAGTCACCAAGAGAGCACTGAAGCTTTCTTT
cdr3_aa: CASSHQESTEAFF
v_call: TRBV6-5
j_call: TRBJ1-1
clone_size: once
d_call: NA

cdr3_nt: TGTGCCTGGAGTGTACAGTTTGGGGGTTTAGATGAGCAGTTCTTC
cdr3_aa: CAWSVQFGGLDEQFF
v_call: TRBV30
j_call: TRBJ2-1
clone_size: NA
d_call: NA

cdr3_nt: TGTGCCAGCAGCTTGGGGTGGGGTGGACAGTACTATGGCTACACCTTC
cdr3_aa: CASSLGWGGQYYGYTF
v_call: TRBV5-8
j_call: TRBJ1-2
clone_size: NA
d_call: NA

cdr3_nt: TGTGCCAGCAGCCTCAGTGCGGCGAATGGCTACACCTTC
cdr3_aa: CASSLSAANGYTF
v_call: TRBV12-3/TRBV12-4
j_call: TRBJ1-2
clone_size: NA
d_call: NA

cdr3_nt: TGCGCCAGCAGCTTGGTCGGTTCGCAGGGAGGGGTGAACACTGAAGCTTTCTTT
cdr3_aa: CASSLVGSQGGVNTEAFF
v_call: TRBV5-1
j_call: TRBJ1-1
clone_size: NA
d_call: NA